The 23 T cell receptor beta chains in this list originate from one sample, sequenced in a study of siplizumab effects on memory and regulatory T cells. The method was immunoSEQ multiplex PCR; TCRdb's version includes in-frame clones alone and lacks a portion of them. Of tens of thousands of clones in the sample, 93% were seen once. The source material was CD8+ T cells sorted from blood. These receptor sequences come from a human donor in good health.

This clone was observed once. The V gene is TRBV7-3, the J gene TRBJ2-7; the D gene is possibly TRBD2 (6 bases). This CDR3 is built from 14 residues. Germline V gene lookup returns CDR1 SGHTA and CDR2 FQGTGA. Trimming left V 0 bases short and J 6 bases short, with 12 bases between. CDR3 sequence reads: CASSLTGPRGEQYF. The CDR3, as DNA: TGTGCCAGCAGCTTAACGGGGCCGCGGGGCGAGCAGTACTTC.

The V and J genes are TRBV4-1 and TRBJ1-2, with 8 bases aligning to TRBD1. The CDR3 has 17 amino acids. Per germline, CDR1 MGHRA and CDR2 YSYEKL. V was pared by 8 bases and J by 1 base, with 15 bases of the junction left unmatched. CDR3 coding DNA: TGCGCCAGCGGATCCGGATCTGCAGACAGGGGTAACTATGGCTACACCTTC. This encodes CASGSGSADRGNYGYTF.

The count of this clone is one. The chain is built from TRBV6-4 and TRBJ1-6; possibly TRBD1 for D (5 bases). The V and J ends lost 3 bases and 0 bases respectively, with 9 bases between them. The CDR3 is 16 residues long. Germline V gives CDR1 MRHNA, CDR2 SNTAGT. The CDR3 region is CASSEDSFSYNSPLHF. The CDR3 bases are TGTGCCAGCAGTGAAGACAGTTTCTCCTATAATTCACCCCTCCACTTT.

The rearrangement uses TRBV5-1 and TRBJ2-5; TRBD2 aligns across 12 bases. The V segment lost 4 bases and the J segment 2 bases; nucleotides outside the gene matches: 12. Germline V CDR1 and CDR2: SGHRS, YFSETQ. This CDR3 is 18 amino acids long. Here the CDR3 reads CASSPWTSGTIDQETQYF. The CDR3 region has the DNA TGCGCCAGCAGCCCATGGACTAGCGGGACGATAGATCAAGAGACCCAGTACTTC.

The chain recombines TRBV21-1 with TRBJ2-5; the table assigns TRBD2, which was not confirmed against the DNA. TRBV21-1 is recorded as a pseudogene. The CDR3 extends over 15 amino acids. The CDR3 DNA is TGTGCCAGCAGCGGAGTAGCGGGAGGAGAAGAGACCCAGTACTTC. This sequence encodes CASSGVAGGEETQYF.

The rearrangement links TRBV4-1 to TRBJ2-5; D tentatively fits TRBD1 or TRBD2 (5 bases each). This CDR3 contains 14 residues. Trimming took off 3 bases at V and 3 bases at J, with 11 bases between the two ends. Germline V gene lookup returns CDR1 MGHRA and CDR2 YSYEKL. The CDR3 here is CASSQEEGEETQYF. The CDR3 bases are TGCGCCAGCAGCCAGGAGGAAGGGGAAGAGACCCAGTACTTC.

CDR3 protein: CAISEPAGVGNEQFF. In nucleotides, the CDR3 is TGTGCCATCAGTGAGCCAGCGGGGGTCGGCAATGAGCAGTTCTTC. The chain combines TRBV10-3 with TRBJ2-1, with 8 bases that match TRBD2. Trimming took 2 bases from V and 6 from J; bases not matched to a gene: 6. Germline CDR1 is ENHRY and CDR2 is SYGVKD. The CDR3 runs to 15 residues.

The chain carries TRBV9 and TRBJ1-2, with D maybe TRBD1 (6 bases). Germline loops: CDR1 SGDLS, CDR2 YYNGEE. The V end was cut by 4 bases, the J end by 8 bases, with 21 bases between. The CDR3 covers 15 residues. CDR3 in amino acids: CASSNRAQGKGGYTF. Here the CDR3 DNA reads TGTGCCAGCAGCAACCGGGCCCAGGGGAAAGGGGGCTACACCTTC. The whole variable domain, filled in from reference TRBV9 and TRBJ1-2, reads DSGVTQTPKHLITATGQRVTLRCSPRSGDLSVYWYQQSLDQGLQFLIQYYNGEERAKGNILERFSAQQFPDLHSELNLSSLELGDSALYFCASSNRAQGKGGYTFGSGTRLTVV.

The chain has TRBV4-3 and TRBJ1-2; D remains ambiguous. This CDR3 contains 14 residues. V shed 0 bases and J shed 5 bases, with 10 bases lying between them. Germline V gene data show CDR1 as LGHNA and CDR2 as YSLEER. The CDR3 sequence is CASSQDRTAYGYTF. CDR3 DNA: TGCGCCAGCAGCCAAGATCGAACGGCTTATGGCTACACCTTC.

This clone was counted once. V gene TRBV6-5 combines with J gene TRBJ2-7, with a possible D match to TRBD2 (5 bases). CDR1 MNHEY and CDR2 SVGAGI come from the germline V gene. V was cut by 2 bases and J by 3 bases, with 8 bases left in between. The CDR3 has 13 residues. Here the CDR3 reads CASSYPGGYEQYF. The DNA for the CDR3 is TGTGCCAGCAGTTACCCCGGAGGCTACGAGCAGTACTTC.

V gene TRBV18 combines with J gene TRBJ2-3; D tentatively fits TRBD1 or TRBD2 (5 bases each). The CDR3 totals 14 residues. Trimming left V 1 base short and J 4 bases short, with 9 bases between. The germline gives CDR1 KGHSH, CDR2 LQKENI. In DNA form, the CDR3 reads TGTGCCAGCTCACCACGGGGGTGGGCAGATACGCAGTATTTT. This translates into CASSPRGWADTQYF.

The chain has TRBV9 and TRBJ2-1; a weak D match, TRBD2 (6 bases). The CDR3 runs 15 residues. Germline loops: CDR1 SGDLS, CDR2 YYNGEE. Trimming took 0 bases from V and 5 from J, leaving 12 bases between them. The CDR3 spells CASSVVGGTDNEQFF. The DNA for the CDR3 is TGTGCCAGCAGCGTAGTCGGCGGGACCGACAATGAGCAGTTCTTC. Filled out from reference TRBV9 and TRBJ2-1, the complete variable domain reads DSGVTQTPKHLITATGQRVTLRCSPRSGDLSVYWYQQSLDQGLQFLIQYYNGEERAKGNILERFSAQQFPDLHSELNLSSLELGDSALYFCASSVVGGTDNEQFFGPGTRLTVL.

The rearrangement joins TRBV5-1 to TRBJ2-1; no firm D call. Trimming shortened V by 4 bases and J by 9 bases, and 8 bases separated the two germline ends. Germline loops: CDR1 SGHRS, CDR2 YFSETQ. CDR3 length: 11 amino acids. CDR3 region: CASSLGGEQFF. The CDR3 DNA is TGCGCCAGCAGCCTGGGTGGTGAGCAGTTCTTC.

This chain joins TRBV19 and TRBJ1-1, with D tentatively TRBD1 (5 bases). The V end was cut by 3 bases, the J end by 1 base, with 9 bases between. Germline V CDR1 and CDR2: LNHDA, SQIVND (reference sequence). The CDR3 has 14 amino acids. In nucleotides, the CDR3 is TGTGCCAGTAGTATCGGTCAGGGGAACACTGAAGCTTTCTTT. It codes for CASSIGQGNTEAFF.

This chain joins TRBV9 and TRBJ2-1, with D maybe TRBD1 (6 bases). Trimming stripped 4 bases from V and 11 bases from J, with 13 bases between. There are 12 residues in the CDR3. CDR1 and CDR2 from the germline V gene are SGDLS and YYNGEE. The CDR3 loop is CASSTGDNQQFF. CDR3 nucleotides: TGTGCCAGCAGCACCGGGGACAACCAGCAGTTCTTC. Full variable domain (rest looked up from reference TRBV9 and TRBJ2-1): DSGVTQTPKHLITATGQRVTLRCSPRSGDLSVYWYQQSLDQGLQFLIQYYNGEERAKGNILERFSAQQFPDLHSELNLSSLELGDSALYFCASSTGDNQQFFGPGTRLTVL.

This rearrangement joins TRBV7-9 to TRBJ1-1; D is unresolved. The CDR3 totals 16 residues. Germline CDR1 is SEHNR and CDR2 is FQNEAQ (reference sequence). Trimming shortened V by 2 bases and J by 1 base, and 14 bases separated the two germline ends. CDR3 bases: TGTGCCAGCAGCTTATCCCCGGGTGAGAAGAACACTGAAGCTTTCTTT. This encodes CASSLSPGEKNTEAFF.

The rearrangement uses TRBV9 and TRBJ1-6, with a tentative D call TRBD1 (5 bases). The CDR3 runs to 14 residues. Trimming cost V 0 bases and J 10 bases, with 11 bases left between them. The germline gives CDR1 SGDLS, CDR2 YYNGEE. The CDR3 region is CASSVGQGGSPLHF. CDR3 DNA: TGTGCCAGCAGCGTAGGGCAGGGAGGCTCACCCCTCCACTTT.

The rearrangement uses TRBV13 and TRBJ1-4; D gene uncertain. Trimming took 0 bases from V and 8 from J, leaving 10 bases between them. Germline V lookup: CDR1 PRHDT, CDR2 FYEKMQ (reference sequence). The CDR3 is made up of 14 amino acids. CDR3: CASSLGGRSEKLFF. The CDR3 bases are TGTGCCAGCAGCTTAGGAGGGCGGAGCGAAAAACTGTTTTTT.

In its sample, this clone was seen once. The chain employs TRBV4-2 and TRBJ2-3; 8 nucleotides agree with TRBD2. The CDR3 spans 17 residues. V dropped 3 bases and J dropped 3; count of bases not matched to a gene: 11. Germline CDR1 is LGHNA and CDR2 is YNFKEQ. CDR3: CASSQDGRALSTDTQYF. CDR3 bases: TGTGCCAGCAGCCAGGACGGGAGGGCGCTAAGTACAGATACGCAGTATTTT.

The genes are TRBV27 and TRBJ2-7; D is perhaps TRBD2 (5 bases). The CDR3 runs to 14 residues. V lost 6 bases to trimming and J lost 1 base, with 13 bases between them. Per germline, CDR1 MNHEY and CDR2 SMNVEV (reference sequence). The CDR3 region is CASSPGLQSYEQYF. The CDR3 bases are TGTGCCAGCAGCCCCGGACTTCAGTCCTACGAGCAGTACTTC.

The chain employs TRBV4-1 and TRBJ2-7, with D possibly being TRBD1 or TRBD2 (5 bases each). CDR1 is MGHRA and CDR2 is YSYEKL in the germline V gene. Trimming pared 4 bases from V and 0 bases from J, leaving 10 bases between. The CDR3 is 14 residues long. CDR3 nucleotides: TGCGCCAGCAGCCCGGGACGGCGCTCCTACGAGCAGTACTTC. This encodes CASSPGRRSYEQYF.

In DNA form, the CDR3 reads TGTGCCAGCAGTCTCTGGGCAGAGAACACTGAAGCTTTCTTT. Residues: CASSLWAENTEAFF. The chain employs TRBV7-8 and TRBJ1-1; D ambiguous. The V gene lost 6 bases and the J gene lost 1 base, with 12 bases spanning the gap. CDR1 SGHVS and CDR2 FQNEAQ come from the germline V gene. The CDR3 contains 14 residues.

This chain connects TRBV6-5 to TRBJ2-7, with D tentatively TRBD1 (5 bases). Per germline, CDR1 MNHEY and CDR2 SVGAGI. V was pared by 6 bases and J by 2 bases, with 11 bases between. The CDR3 is 13 amino acids. The CDR3 DNA is TGTGCCAGCAGGAGCTGGGGCACCTACGAGCAGTACTTC. This codes for CASRSWGTYEQYF.